Listed here are 10 T cell receptor beta chains from one sample, sequenced in a study of OX40 agonist ivuxolimab in advanced cancers. Assay used: immunoSEQ multiplex PCR; TCRdb lists only in-frame clones, some missing. The sample shows tens of thousands of clones, about 77% of them seen only once. Sequenced material: CD4+ or CD8+ T cells sorted from blood, taken in a trial of the OX40 agonist ivuxolimab. These receptors were collected from an adult with an advanced solid tumor such as melanoma, head and neck, liver or kidney cancer.

The V call is TRBV7-8, the J call TRBJ1-1; tentatively, D is TRBD1 (5 bases). Trimming stripped 5 bases from V and 0 bases from J, with 22 bases between. CDR3 size: 18 residues. Germline CDR1 and CDR2: SGHVS and FQNEAQ. CDR3 bases: TGTGCCAGCAGCCCGACAGTGGGCAGGGCCGGGTTGAACACTGAAGCTTTCTTT. The encoded protein is CASSPTVGRAGLNTEAFF. Variable domain in full (rest from reference TRBV7-8 and TRBJ1-1): GAGVSQSPRYKVAKRGQDVALRCDPISGHVSLFWYQQALGQGPEFLTYFQNEAQLDKSGLPSDRFFAERPEGSVSTLKIQRTQQEDSAVYLCASSPTVGRAGLNTEAFFGQGTRLTVV.

The rearrangement uses TRBV7-2 and TRBJ2-7, with 10 bases aligning to TRBD1. V shed 5 bases and J 6 bases; nucleotides not matched to a gene: 4. The length of the CDR3 is 13 residues. Looked up from germline, CDR1 is SGHTA and CDR2 is FQGNSA. In DNA form, the CDR3 reads TGTGCCAGCAGCAAGAGGACAGGGGGCGAGCAGTACTTC. Protein product: CASSKRTGGEQYF.

This chain uses TRBV12-2 with TRBJ2-1; TRBD2 is taken as the D call from the table, unchecked against the DNA. TRBV12-2 corresponds to a pseudogene. The CDR3 is 13 residues long. For the CDR3, the DNA is TGTGCAAGTCGCTTCGGGTACTACAATGAGCAGTTCTTC. This encodes CASRFGYYNEQFF.

The chain combines TRBV7-7 with TRBJ2-1; no clear D. Germline loops: CDR1 SSHAT, CDR2 FNYEAQ (reference sequence). This CDR3 spans 18 amino acids. The V end was cut by 5 bases, the J end by 6 bases, with 26 bases between. In DNA, the CDR3 is TGTGCCAGCAGCCTACCTTTTAGTCGCTCTTCAAGGATCAATGAGCAGTTCTTC. It codes for CASSLPFSRSSRINEQFF.

This chain links TRBV18 with TRBJ2-2; D may be TRBD1 (5 bases). V lost 4 bases and J lost 1, with 7 bases in between. The CDR3 is made up of 14 amino acids. The germline V gene encodes CDR1 KGHSH and CDR2 LQKENI. In DNA, the CDR3 is TGTGCCAGCTCACAGGGGCTGAACACCGGGGAGCTGTTTTTT. Translating it yields CASSQGLNTGELFF.

The V gene is TRBV4-3, the J gene TRBJ2-1; D perhaps matches TRBD2 (5 bases). Germline CDR1 is LGHNA and CDR2 is YSLEER. This CDR3 is 13 amino acids long. V was clipped by 1 base and J by 9 bases, with 10 bases between them. The CDR3 nucleotides read TGCGCCAGCAGCCAAGTCGGGAAAAGTGAGCAGTTCTTC. This encodes CASSQVGKSEQFF.

In this sample, this clone is medium-sized. V gene TRBV19 combines with J gene TRBJ1-4; no firm D call. The CDR3 is made up of 15 amino acids. Germline V CDR1 and CDR2: LNHDA, SQIVND (reference sequence). V gave up 3 bases and J gave up 8 bases, with 16 bases separating them. CDR3 sequence: CASSIDTRQYEKLFF. Written as DNA, the CDR3 is TGTGCCAGTAGTATTGATACACGGCAATACGAAAAACTGTTTTTT.

This chain uses TRBV7-9 with TRBJ2-7, with 8 bases identical to TRBD1. Germline CDR1 SEHNR, CDR2 FQNEAQ (reference sequence). V gave up 6 bases and J gave up 2 bases; unmatched junction bases: 9. This CDR3 is 15 amino acids long. This CDR3 reads CASRGSGQGAYEQYF. The CDR3 DNA sequence: TGTGCCAGCAGGGGTTCCGGACAGGGCGCCTACGAGCAGTACTTC.

This chain joins TRBV5-1 and TRBJ2-7, with a tentative D call TRBD2 (5 bases). This CDR3 has 13 amino acids. In germline, CDR1 is SGHRS, CDR2 YFSETQ. The V end was cut by 4 bases, the J end by 6 bases, with 14 bases between. The CDR3 DNA reads as TGCGCCAGCAGCCTTGACGGGGTCTCCGAGCAGTACTTC. It encodes CASSLDGVSEQYF.

This clone was seen just once. This rearrangement joins TRBV6-5 to TRBJ2-3; 8 nucleotides line up with TRBD2. Germline V lookup: CDR1 MNHEY, CDR2 SVGAGI. The junction had 3 bases not matched to a gene; V was cut back by 2 bases and J by 11 bases. The CDR3 extends over 12 amino acids. CDR3 coding DNA: TGTGCCAGCAGTTACGCGGGGGGTAGGCAGTATTTT. Translated: CASSYAGGRQYF.